A single sample gave rise to the 21 T cell receptor beta chains below, sequenced in a study of control samples from healthy donors and cancer patients. Profiling relied on immunoSEQ multiplex PCR, and the TCRdb table lists in-frame clones only, not all of them. The data hold 150,000 or so clones, with 93% observed a single time. Sequencing was done on a sample of blood. These receptors all come from a man aged 45-65 years in good health.

This rearrangement joins TRBV7-9 to TRBJ2-7; D is undetermined. Trimming took 4 bases from V and 0 from J, leaving 10 bases between them. The CDR3 spans 14 residues. From germline, CDR1 is SEHNR and CDR2 FQNEAQ (reference sequence). CDR3 protein: CASSSGRTSYEQYF. In nucleotides, the CDR3 is TGTGCCAGCAGCTCCGGACGGACCTCCTACGAGCAGTACTTC.

V gene TRBV5-1 combines with J gene TRBJ2-2; TRBD1 aligns across 8 bases. V lost 3 bases to trimming and J lost 1 base; unmatched junction nucleotides: 2. This CDR3 is built from 15 residues. In germline, CDR1 is SGHRS, CDR2 YFSETQ. CDR3 DNA: TGCGCCAGCAGCTGGGGGACAGGGAACACCGGGGAGCTGTTTTTT. It translates to CASSWGTGNTGELFF.

The chain links TRBV5-1 to TRBJ2-7; either TRBD1 or TRBD2 may fit D (5 bases each). V was trimmed by 0 bases and J by 1 base, leaving 17 bases between them. Per germline, CDR1 SGHRS and CDR2 YFSETQ. The CDR3 consists of 17 residues. The CDR3: CASSLAGSGAASYEQYF. CDR3 DNA: TGCGCCAGCAGCTTGGCCGGCTCCGGGGCAGCATCCTACGAGCAGTACTTC.

V usage is TRBV19 and J usage is TRBJ2-5; 8 nucleotides line up with TRBD2. Germline values: CDR1 LNHDA, CDR2 SQIVND (reference sequence). The CDR3 has 13 residues. The V and J ends lost 8 bases and 2 bases, in that order; junction bases with no gene match: 4. The CDR3 region is CASGLAGQETQYF. CDR3 bases: TGTGCCAGTGGACTAGCCGGGCAAGAGACCCAGTACTTC.

V is TRBV2 and J is TRBJ2-7, with no clear D. V lost 5 bases and J lost 0, with 11 bases in between. The germline V gene encodes CDR1 SNHLY and CDR2 FYNNEI. The CDR3 extends over 14 amino acids. CDR3 in DNA: TGTGCCAGCAGTAAAAGTGAGAGCTCCTACGAGCAGTACTTC. This translates into CASSKSESSYEQYF.

The gene calls are TRBV5-4 and TRBJ1-5; D possibly corresponds to TRBD1 (5 bases). V lost 0 bases to trimming and J lost 3 bases, with 10 bases between them. Germline V gives CDR1 SGHNT, CDR2 YYREEE (reference sequence). CDR3 size: 15 residues. The CDR3 protein is CASSLGPGLNQPQHF. The DNA of the CDR3 is TGTGCCAGCAGCTTGGGGCCGGGGCTCAATCAGCCCCAGCATTTT.

This chain uses TRBV10-2 with TRBJ2-1; 10 positions match TRBD2. The trim removed 3 bases at V and 8 bases at J, leaving 7 bases unmatched. Germline CDR1 is WSHSY and CDR2 is SAAADI. This CDR3 is built from 15 residues. The CDR3 coding sequence is TGCGCCAGCAGTGAATCTAGCGGGAGTTTCTATGAGCAGTTCTTC. Translating gives CASSESSGSFYEQFF.

The chain has TRBV5-4 and TRBJ2-7; 13 bases match TRBD2. This CDR3 is built from 17 residues. V lost 4 bases to trimming and J lost 3 bases; unmatched junction nucleotides: 10. CDR1 is SGHNT and CDR2 is YYREEE in the germline V gene (reference sequence). This CDR3 reads CASSLGSGLAGSYEQYF. The CDR3 DNA sequence: TGTGCCAGCAGCCTGGGGTCGGGACTAGCGGGAAGCTACGAGCAGTACTTC.

V and J are TRBV3-1 (or the pseudogene TRBV3-2) and TRBJ2-7; no definite D call. This CDR3 is built from 14 residues. The V gene's germline CDR1 is LGHDT and CDR2 YNNKEL (reference sequence). Trimming took off 6 bases at V and 3 bases at J, with 15 bases between the two ends. This CDR3 is CASSRRVERYEQYF. In DNA, the CDR3 is TGTGCCAGCAGTCGCCGGGTCGAGCGCTACGAGCAGTACTTC.

The rearrangement links TRBV4-1 to TRBJ2-4, with 8 bases that match TRBD2. Germline assignment: CDR1 MGHRA and CDR2 YSYEKL. Trimming at V came to 4 bases and at J to 8 bases, leaving 16 bases not matched to a gene. CDR3 length equals 17 residues. Here the CDR3 DNA reads TGCGCCAGCAGCCCTCAAGGGGGTCCGGGAGGGAAAGACATTCAGTACTTC. Translating gives CASSPQGGPGGKDIQYF.

The chain is built from TRBV5-1 and TRBJ2-2; 9 bases are shared with TRBD2. Trimming removed 4 bases from V and 0 bases from J; junction bases left unmatched: 1. Germline V gene data show CDR1 as SGHRS and CDR2 as YFSETQ. The CDR3 runs 15 residues. The CDR3 region has the DNA TGCGCCAGCAGCCTAGCGGGGCCGAACACCGGGGAGCTGTTTTTT. It is translated as CASSLAGPNTGELFF.

The V gene is TRBV4-2, the J gene TRBJ2-5; D may be TRBD2 (6 bases). Germline V lookup: CDR1 LGHNA, CDR2 YNFKEQ. V gave up 0 bases and J gave up 3 bases, with 8 bases separating them. This CDR3 comprises 14 residues. The CDR3 DNA follows: TGTGCCAGCAGCCAAGATCCTAGCGAAGAGACCCAGTACTTC. Translated, it gives CASSQDPSEETQYF.

The rearrangement uses TRBV28 and TRBJ1-2; D ambiguous. Germline V CDR1 and CDR2: MDHEN, SYDVKM. The V gene lost 5 bases and the J gene lost 3 bases, with 10 bases spanning the gap. The CDR3 spans 13 residues. The DNA for the CDR3 is TGTGCCAGCAGTCCCCCAGGAGACTATGGCTACACCTTC. Its protein product is CASSPPGDYGYTF.

J is TRBJ1-5 and V is TRBV7-9; weak D call: TRBD1 (5 bases). V lost 0 bases, J lost 7 bases, and 10 bases lay in between. There are 14 residues in the CDR3. The germline gives CDR1 SEHNR, CDR2 FQNEAQ (reference sequence). The CDR3 coding sequence is TGTGCCAGCAGCTTAGCAGGGGTAGAACAGCCCCAGCATTTT. Amino acids: CASSLAGVEQPQHF.

The chain links TRBV19 to TRBJ1-6; the D is unclear. The CDR3 runs 16 residues. Looked up from germline, CDR1 is LNHDA and CDR2 is SQIVND (reference sequence). The V gene lost 3 bases and the J gene lost 8 bases, with 17 bases spanning the gap. For the CDR3, the DNA is TGTGCCAGTAGTATGCTGGCCGGGTCGATTTATTCACCCCTCCACTTT. This translates into CASSMLAGSIYSPLHF.

The chain carries TRBV30 and TRBJ2-1, with 8 bases aligning to TRBD1. The CDR3 runs to 12 residues. Germline loops: CDR1 GTSNPN, CDR2 SVGIG (reference sequence). The J segment lost 8 bases and the V segment lost 3 bases, leaving 3 bases of the junction unmatched. CDR3 sequence: CAWRKTGDEQFF. The CDR3, as DNA: TGTGCCTGGAGAAAGACAGGGGATGAGCAGTTCTTC.

This clone was picked up a small number of times. This rearrangement joins TRBV12-5 to TRBJ1-1; 7 bases match TRBD1. Germline lookup yields CDR1 LGHNT and CDR2 FRNRAP. This CDR3 is 11 amino acids long. The trim removed 5 bases at V and 8 bases at J, leaving 2 bases unmatched. The CDR3 DNA sequence: TGTGCTAGTGGTACGGACAGGGAAGCTTTCTTT. It translates to CASGTDREAFF.

This chain links TRBV10-2 with TRBJ2-7, with 11 bases matching TRBD1. CDR3 length equals 13 residues. Losses at the gene ends were 11 bases for V and 4 bases for J; bases not matched to a gene: 7. The germline CDR1 and CDR2 sequences are WSHSY and SAAADI. The CDR3 bases are TGCGCCTGCGGACAGGGGGCCGGGTACGAGCAGTACTTC. Translation: CACGQGAGYEQYF.

This clone was seen a single time. This rearrangement joins TRBV18 to TRBJ2-3; possibly TRBD2 for D (5 bases). This CDR3 spans 14 amino acids. Germline values: CDR1 KGHSH, CDR2 LQKENI. V was pared by 0 bases and J by 7 bases, with 11 bases between. Here the CDR3 reads CASSPPAGVNTQYF. The DNA for the CDR3 is TGTGCCAGCTCACCACCGGCGGGTGTTAATACGCAGTATTTT.

The chain combines TRBV7-8 with TRBJ2-1, with D unclear. The CDR3 extends over 15 amino acids. Germline loops: CDR1 SGHVS, CDR2 FQNEAQ. The germline V and J ends were trimmed by 7 bases and 4 bases, with 17 bases remaining between them. In DNA form, the CDR3 reads TGTGCCAGCACCCTAGACGGAGATTCATACAATGAGCAGTTCTTC. Its translation is CASTLDGDSYNEQFF.

With regard to this clone: One junction end disagrees with the germline gene, perhaps due to a read error. This chain uses TRBV6-2 or TRBV6-3 with TRBJ2-1; D is perhaps TRBD2 (7 bases). Germline V CDR1 and CDR2: MNHEY, SVGEGT. This CDR3 contains 20 residues. The CDR3 nucleotides are TGTGCCCGCAGTTACTCGGGGAGGGGGAGGGGGGTTAAGAGGTACAATGAGCAGTTCTTC. Translated, it gives CARSYSGRGRGVKRYNEQFF.